This T cell receptor beta chain derives from a study of post-analysis software for immune sequencing data. Across the whole study: Courses of disease covered relapsing-remitting, secondary progressive and progressive-relapsing multiple sclerosis. Notes on the study in general: Four or five TRBV segments (TRBV5-6, TRBV5-1 and TRBV20-1 among them) occurred more frequently in patients than in controls.

As concerns this clonotype: Its specificity is unknown.

Tagging with unique molecular identifiers was a feature of the TCR beta cDNA libraries. MiXCR, applied by TCRdb to the PCR reads, yields one record per CDR3 protein. There are about 460,000 distinct CDR3 sequences in the sample; roughly 46% occur only once, and 9.5% to 13% lies in the top ten. Trimming took off 3 bases at V and 11 bases at J, with 29 bases between the two ends. The CDR3 contains 17 residues. The germline CDR1 and CDR2 sequences are SGHRS and YFSETQ. Material for sequencing was blood. The J gene is TRBJ2-5, the V gene TRBV5-1, with D possibly being TRBD2 (6 bases). The sequence came from a girl under 18 with multiple sclerosis. DNA of the CDR3: TGCGCCAGCAGCTCCCGAGAAAAAGGAGGGCCAGTCGGGGAGCAGTACTTC. It encodes CASSSREKGGPVGEQYF.